The present T cell receptor (beta chain) was sequenced within a study of OX40 agonist ivuxolimab in advanced cancers. Study findings and constraints: Expanded clones belonging to CD8+ T cells outnumbered, on average, those of CD4+.

With regard to this clone: What it binds is not known.

The CDR3 is 17 residues long. The V and J ends lost 5 bases and 1 base, in that order; junction bases with no gene match: 6. Germline V gene data show CDR1 as SGHAT and CDR2 as FQNNGV. Data came from immunoSEQ multiplex PCR; TCRdb stores just in-frame clones and leaves some out. The table shows roughly 70,000 clones, with about 85% occurring only once. The chain carries TRBV11-2 and TRBJ2-7, with 15 nucleotides matching TRBD2. This clonotype originated in an adult with an advanced solid tumor such as melanoma, head and neck, liver or kidney cancer. The source material was CD4+ or CD8+ T cells sorted from blood, sampled in a trial of the OX40 agonist ivuxolimab. The CDR3 region has the DNA TGTGCCAGCAGCCTCCGGACTAGCGGGGGGGCTTCCTACGAGCAGTACTTC. It encodes CASSLRTSGGASYEQYF.